This entry lists 30 T cell receptor beta chains sequenced from one sample in a study of blood T cell repertoires in COVID-19 (TCRdb year 2020). The library was built by means of the immunoSEQ multiplex PCR assay. Imported from immuneACCESS, the table was reduced by TCRdb to in-frame sequences with V and J called. These copies leave out some clones; in studies compared against another copy, an unresolved V gene accounts for under half, and the cause of the remainder is not known. The sample table holds approximately 46,000 clones, of which approximately 89% were seen once. The ten biggest clones cover roughly 15% of the sample. The specimen sequenced was peripheral blood. The source of these receptors is a man aged 60 to 75 with active or convalescent COVID-19.

The V call is TRBV6-4, the J call TRBJ2-3; 8 positions match TRBD2. In germline, CDR1 is MRHNA, CDR2 SNTAGT. The CDR3 spans 14 residues. Unmatched junction bases numbered 0, after V lost 3 bases and J lost 1 base. DNA for the CDR3: TGTGCCAGCAGTGAAGCGGGGGGCACAGATACGCAGTATTTT. It translates to CASSEAGGTDTQYF.

The chain has TRBV7-2 and TRBJ1-1; weak D call: TRBD1 (5 bases). The CDR3 runs to 14 residues. Germline V gene data show CDR1 as SGHTA and CDR2 as FQGNSA. Deletions cut 1 base from V and 4 bases from J, with 10 bases between. The CDR3 DNA sequence: TGTGCCAGCAGCTTAGTTCAGGGTTCCACTGAAGCTTTCTTT. It encodes CASSLVQGSTEAFF.

The chain joins TRBV3-1 (or the pseudogene TRBV3-2) to TRBJ2-7; tentatively, D is TRBD2 (5 bases). The germline gives CDR1 LGHDT, CDR2 YNNKEL (reference sequence). Deletions cut 1 base from V and 6 bases from J, with 10 bases between. The CDR3 loop spans 13 amino acids. CDR3 bases: TGTGCCAGCAGCCAAGTGTCGGGGATCGAGCAGTACTTC. It codes for CASSQVSGIEQYF.

Only a few counts were recorded for this clone. This chain connects TRBV7-9 to TRBJ1-3, with TRBD1 as a possible D gene (6 bases). Trimming shortened V by 10 bases and J by 2 bases, and 12 bases separated the two germline ends. The CDR3 consists of 13 residues. The germline V gene encodes CDR1 SEHNR and CDR2 FQNEAQ (reference sequence). The DNA of the CDR3 is TGTGCCACAGGGGAACCGCCTGGAAACACCATATATTTT. This gives the protein CATGEPPGNTIYF.

Comments on this clone: Relative to the germline gene, one junction end is altered; a read error may explain this. The sample contains more than one DNA sequence encoding this CDR3. This chain links TRBV7-7 with TRBJ2-2; D might be TRBD2 (5 bases). Germline CDR1 is SSHAT and CDR2 is FNYEAQ (reference sequence). This CDR3 spans 15 amino acids. DNA of the CDR3: TGTGCCAGCAGCTTAGATCAGATCAACACCGGGGAGTTGTTTTTT. Translation gives CASSLDQINTGELFF.

In this sample, this clone turned up a few times. This CDR3 reads CASSPQGNYGYTF. Here the CDR3 DNA reads TGTGCCAGCAGCCCCCAGGGTAACTATGGCTACACCTTC. The chain has TRBV7-9 and TRBJ1-2; D possibly corresponds to TRBD1 (5 bases). Germline-derived CDR1 and CDR2 are SEHNR and FQNEAQ (reference sequence). The CDR3 extends over 13 amino acids. The V gene lost 5 bases and the J gene lost 1 base, with 8 bases spanning the gap.

The rearrangement uses TRBV5-1 and TRBJ1-4; 9 bases agree with TRBD1. In germline, CDR1 is SGHRS, CDR2 YFSETQ. Losses at the gene ends were 4 bases for V and 5 bases for J; bases not matched to a gene: 6. The CDR3 is 15 residues long. CDR3 DNA sequence: TGCGCCAGCAGCGCAGCCGGGACAGGGAATGAAAAACTGTTTTTT. Translation: CASSAAGTGNEKLFF.

This clone came up once. The J gene is TRBJ2-1, the V gene TRBV19; 7 bases match TRBD1. Germline V CDR1 and CDR2: LNHDA, SQIVND (reference sequence). J was trimmed by 3 bases and V by 8 bases; bases with no gene match: 7. The CDR3 is 14 residues long. DNA of the CDR3: TGTGCCAGTTGCCACAGGGACAGCTACAATGAGCAGTTCTTC. This encodes CASCHRDSYNEQFF.

The rearrangement joins TRBV9 to TRBJ1-2; 8 bases are shared with TRBD1. This CDR3 has 14 residues. Trimming removed 3 bases from V and 8 bases from J; junction bases left unmatched: 9. Germline loops: CDR1 SGDLS, CDR2 YYNGEE. The CDR3 DNA follows: TGTGCCAGCAGCGCGAGGACAGGGCCGAGGGGCTACACCTTC. Amino acids: CASSARTGPRGYTF.

This chain links TRBV16 with TRBJ1-2; TRBD1 might be the D (5 bases). Germline V gene data show CDR1 as KGHSY and CDR2 as FQNENV. Trimming removed 5 bases from V and 3 bases from J, with 13 bases in between. The length of the CDR3 is 14 residues. As DNA, the CDR3 is TGTGCCAGCAGCGGTCGGGGGGATCACTATGGCTACACCTTC. Amino acids: CASSGRGDHYGYTF.

J is TRBJ1-1 and V is TRBV6-6; 8 nucleotides line up with TRBD1. This CDR3 comprises 15 residues. Germline values: CDR1 MNHNY, CDR2 SVGAGI (reference sequence). V trimming: 2 bases; J trimming: 3 bases; junction bases outside the gene matches: 5. The CDR3 loop is CASSYAGQADTEAFF. As DNA, the CDR3 is TGTGCCAGCAGTTACGCGGGACAGGCGGACACTGAAGCTTTCTTT.

The gene calls are TRBV18 and TRBJ1-4; the match to TRBD1 covers 8 bases. Germline-derived CDR1 and CDR2 are KGHSH and LQKENI. V lost 7 bases and J lost 4; bases outside the gene matches: 11. This CDR3 spans 16 amino acids. The CDR3 nucleotides read TGTGCCAGCTTCACCGGGACAGGAGGTTTTAATGAAAAACTGTTTTTT. It specifies CASFTGTGGFNEKLFF. Combining the CDR3 with reference TRBV18 and TRBJ1-4 gives the whole variable domain NAGVMQNPRHLVRRRGQEARLRCSPMKGHSHVYWYRQLPEEGLKFMVYLQKENIIDESGMPKERFSAEFPKEGPSILRIQQVVRGDSAAYFCASFTGTGGFNEKLFFGSGTQLSVL.

The genes are TRBV19 and TRBJ2-3; 7 nucleotides align to TRBD2. The V and J ends lost 9 bases and 6 bases, in that order; junction bases with no gene match: 12. The germline V gene encodes CDR1 LNHDA and CDR2 SQIVND (reference sequence). This CDR3 is built from 14 residues. CDR3 residues: CASVNRGGSDTQYF. The CDR3 DNA is TGTGCCAGCGTTAACCGGGGAGGGTCGGATACGCAGTATTTT.

The chain is built from TRBV28 and TRBJ2-7; possible D gene TRBD1, 6 bases. The germline gives CDR1 MDHEN, CDR2 SYDVKM. The CDR3 totals 11 residues. Trimming stripped 5 bases from V and 7 bases from J, with 9 bases between. CDR3 sequence: CASSEGVEQYF. In nucleotides, the CDR3 is TGTGCCAGCAGTGAGGGGGTGGAGCAGTACTTC.

The chain recombines TRBV5-1 with TRBJ1-5; D gene ambiguous. Germline V gene data show CDR1 as SGHRS and CDR2 as YFSETQ. The CDR3 has 16 amino acids. Trimming shortened V by 2 bases and J by 3 bases, and 15 bases separated the two germline ends. CDR3 loop: CASSLRVRPPNQPQHF. CDR3 nucleotides: TGCGCCAGCAGCTTACGGGTACGGCCTCCCAATCAGCCCCAGCATTTT.

The chain employs TRBV10-3 and TRBJ2-7, with a possible D match to TRBD2 (7 bases). CDR3 length: 15 amino acids. Germline CDR1 reads ENHRY; CDR2 reads SYGVKD. V lost 0 bases, J lost 2 bases, and 11 bases lay in between. The CDR3 here is CAISESGGGPYEQYF. The CDR3, as DNA: TGTGCCATCAGTGAGTCGGGGGGGGGCCCCTACGAGCAGTACTTC.

This chain connects TRBV28 to TRBJ2-7, with TRBD1 identical over 11 bases. The CDR3 is 15 amino acids. Germline values: CDR1 MDHEN, CDR2 SYDVKM. V shed 6 bases and J 6 bases; nucleotides not matched to a gene: 10. This chain's CDR3 is CASSSWDRGTVEQYF. CDR3 bases: TGTGCCAGCAGCTCCTGGGACAGGGGGACGGTCGAGCAGTACTTC.

This chain uses TRBV4-1 with TRBJ2-5; 8 nucleotides line up with TRBD1. J gave up 4 bases and V 3 bases, and 13 bases lay outside the gene matches. Germline-derived CDR1 and CDR2 are MGHRA and YSYEKL. This CDR3 is 17 amino acids long. The CDR3 DNA reads as TGCGCCAGCAGCCAGGTTGAGGGCGGACAGGGAGGAGAGACCCAGTACTTC. Protein product: CASSQVEGGQGGETQYF.

This clone was detected only once. The rearrangement links TRBV10-3 to TRBJ1-1; 8 bases agree with TRBD1. The trim removed 7 bases at V and 3 bases at J, leaving 4 bases unmatched. The CDR3 contains 13 residues. The V gene's germline CDR1 is ENHRY and CDR2 SYGVKD. The CDR3 DNA is TGTGCCATCAATGGACAGGGAGACACTGAAGCTTTCTTT. This codes for CAINGQGDTEAFF.

V is TRBV11-2 and J is TRBJ2-7; 7 nucleotides align to TRBD2. The germline V gene has CDR1 SGHAT and CDR2 FQNNGV. V gave up 5 bases and J gave up 0 bases; unmatched junction bases: 7. This CDR3 is built from 15 residues. CDR3 amino acids: CASSTEGRGSYEQYF. The CDR3, as DNA: TGTGCCAGCAGCACCGAAGGGAGGGGCTCCTACGAGCAGTACTTC.

The chain couples TRBV9 to TRBJ1-4; D uncertain. The CDR3 loop spans 14 amino acids. CDR1 and CDR2 from the germline V gene are SGDLS and YYNGEE. Deletions cut 2 bases from V and 9 bases from J, with 14 bases between. CDR3 sequence (DNA): TGTGCCAGCAGCGTCTCCGAGGGCGCCCAAAAACTGTTTTTT. Protein: CASSVSEGAQKLFF.

The genes are TRBV5-8 and TRBJ2-7, with D perhaps TRBD1 (6 bases). Per germline, CDR1 SGHTS and CDR2 YDEGEE. The CDR3 runs 15 residues. The germline V and J ends were trimmed by 2 bases and 0 bases, with 12 bases remaining between them. Here the CDR3 reads CASSLKDSNSYEQYF. CDR3 DNA: TGTGCCAGCAGCTTAAAGGACAGCAACTCCTACGAGCAGTACTTC.

The CDR3 DNA reads as TGCGCCAGCTGGGAGGGGCCTGGGGCCAACGTCCTGACTTTC. This translates into CASWEGPGANVLTF. The V and J genes are TRBV5-1 and TRBJ2-6; 7 bases align to TRBD2. Trimming at V came to 7 bases and at J to 2 bases, leaving 3 bases not matched to a gene. Germline loops: CDR1 SGHRS, CDR2 YFSETQ. There are 14 residues in the CDR3.

The J gene is TRBJ1-1, the V gene TRBV7-2; 7 bases line up with TRBD1. V shed 1 base and J 0 bases; nucleotides not matched to a gene: 14. Germline V CDR1 and CDR2: SGHTA, FQGNSA. The CDR3 is 19 amino acids. The CDR3 coding sequence is TGTGCCAGCAGCTTAGAACCCGGGACAGAGAATCCCATGAACACTGAAGCTTTCTTT. This translates into CASSLEPGTENPMNTEAFF.

This chain uses TRBV13 with TRBJ1-1; 11 nucleotides align to TRBD1. The V gene's germline CDR1 is PRHDT and CDR2 FYEKMQ (reference sequence). V trimming: 3 bases; J trimming: 0 bases; junction bases outside the gene matches: 0. The CDR3 runs 15 residues. The CDR3 loop reads CASSLDRGLNTEAFF. The CDR3 region has the DNA TGTGCCAGCAGCTTGGACAGGGGGCTGAACACTGAAGCTTTCTTT.

This clone showed up just a few times. The rearrangement uses TRBV10-1 and TRBJ2-2, with a weak D call TRBD2 (7 bases). Trimming took off 2 bases at V and 2 bases at J, with 15 bases between the two ends. CDR1 is WNHNN and CDR2 is SYGVQD in the germline V gene (reference sequence). The CDR3 length is 17 residues. The CDR3 spells CASSERGGGGNTGELFF. The CDR3 DNA reads TGCGCCAGCAGTGAGCGGGGCGGGGGCGGCAACACCGGGGAGCTGTTTTTT.

The chain recombines TRBV5-4 with TRBJ2-1; possible D gene TRBD1, 5 bases. Trimming removed 1 base from V and 1 base from J, with 9 bases in between. CDR3 length equals 15 residues. Germline loops: CDR1 SGHNT, CDR2 YYREEE (reference sequence). The CDR3 protein is CASSLQGSSYNEQFF. CDR3 bases: TGTGCCAGCAGCTTGCAGGGTAGTTCCTACAATGAGCAGTTCTTC.

CDR3 sequence (DNA): TGTGCCAGTAGTCGTCAGACGGGACAGGGCATATCCTACGAGCAGTACTTC. It codes for CASSRQTGQGISYEQYF. The rearrangement uses TRBV19 and TRBJ2-7; 9 bases are shared with TRBD1. The V gene end was trimmed by 5 bases and the J gene end by 1 base; junction bases not matched to a gene: 12. The germline gives CDR1 LNHDA, CDR2 SQIVND (reference sequence). The CDR3 totals 17 residues.

The J gene is TRBJ2-7, the V gene TRBV7-9; the D gene is possibly TRBD1 (5 bases). The V gene's germline CDR1 is SEHNR and CDR2 FQNEAQ (reference sequence). This CDR3 has 14 amino acids. Trimming took off 5 bases at V and 8 bases at J, with 19 bases between the two ends. The CDR3 region has the DNA TGTGCCAGCAGCAATATGGACCGGTTGGACAAGCAGTACTTC. Translation gives CASSNMDRLDKQYF.

The chain employs TRBV6-5 and TRBJ1-2, with 7 bases matching TRBD1. Germline V gene lookup returns CDR1 MNHEY and CDR2 SVGAGI. This CDR3 region has 14 residues. V lost 7 bases, J lost 4 bases, and 9 bases stayed unmatched. Here the CDR3 DNA reads TGTGCCAGCACCACGGGACAGAATTCCTATGGCTACACCTTC. Translated: CASTTGQNSYGYTF.